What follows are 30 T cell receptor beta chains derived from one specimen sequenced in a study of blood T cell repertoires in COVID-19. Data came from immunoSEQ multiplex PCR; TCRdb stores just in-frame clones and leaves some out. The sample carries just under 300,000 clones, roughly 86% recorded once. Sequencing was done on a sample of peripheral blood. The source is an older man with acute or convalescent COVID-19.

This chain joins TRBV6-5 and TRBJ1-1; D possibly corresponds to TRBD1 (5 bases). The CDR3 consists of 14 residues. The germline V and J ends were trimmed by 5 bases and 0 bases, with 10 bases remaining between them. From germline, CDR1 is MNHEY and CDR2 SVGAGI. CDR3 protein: CASSLRGVNTEAFF. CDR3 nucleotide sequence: TGTGCCAGCAGTCTAAGGGGCGTGAACACTGAAGCTTTCTTT.

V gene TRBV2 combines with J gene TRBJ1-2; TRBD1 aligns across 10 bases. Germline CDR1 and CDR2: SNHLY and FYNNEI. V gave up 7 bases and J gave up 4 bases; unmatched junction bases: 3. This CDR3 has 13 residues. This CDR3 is CASTDRGIYGYTF. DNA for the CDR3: TGTGCCAGCACGGACAGGGGGATCTATGGCTACACCTTC.

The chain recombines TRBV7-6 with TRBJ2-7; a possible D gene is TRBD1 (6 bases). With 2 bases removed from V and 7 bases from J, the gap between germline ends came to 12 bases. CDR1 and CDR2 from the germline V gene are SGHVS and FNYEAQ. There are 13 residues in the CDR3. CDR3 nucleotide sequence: TGTGCCAGCAGCTTAAACAGGGATGCGGAGCAGTACTTC. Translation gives CASSLNRDAEQYF.

The CDR3 sequence is CASSSDLNQPQHF. CDR3 DNA: TGTGCCAGCAGCAGCGACCTTAATCAGCCCCAGCATTTT. The rearrangement joins TRBV4-2 to TRBJ1-5; D gene unclear. Between the trimmed V and J ends, which lost 5 bases and 4 bases, there was a span of 9 bases. Germline V gene data show CDR1 as LGHNA and CDR2 as YNFKEQ. The CDR3 is 13 residues long.

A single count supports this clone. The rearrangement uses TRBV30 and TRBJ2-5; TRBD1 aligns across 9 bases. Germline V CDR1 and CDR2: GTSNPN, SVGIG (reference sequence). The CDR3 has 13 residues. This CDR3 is CAGTGSPLGTQYF. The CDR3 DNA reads TGTGCAGGGACAGGGAGCCCCCTGGGGACCCAGTACTTC.

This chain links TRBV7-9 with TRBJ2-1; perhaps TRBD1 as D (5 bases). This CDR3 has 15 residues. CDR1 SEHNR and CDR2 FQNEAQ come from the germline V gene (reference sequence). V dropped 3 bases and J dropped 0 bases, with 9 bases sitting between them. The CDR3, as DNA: TGTGCCAGCAGCTTCCCAGGGTACTCCTACAATGAGCAGTTCTTC. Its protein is CASSFPGYSYNEQFF.

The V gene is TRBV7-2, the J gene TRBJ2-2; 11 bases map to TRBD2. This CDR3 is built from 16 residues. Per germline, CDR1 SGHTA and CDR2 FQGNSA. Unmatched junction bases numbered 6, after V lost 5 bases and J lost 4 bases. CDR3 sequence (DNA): TGTGCCAGCAGCGCGGGGACTAGCGGATTCACCGGGGAGCTGTTTTTT. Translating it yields CASSAGTSGFTGELFF.

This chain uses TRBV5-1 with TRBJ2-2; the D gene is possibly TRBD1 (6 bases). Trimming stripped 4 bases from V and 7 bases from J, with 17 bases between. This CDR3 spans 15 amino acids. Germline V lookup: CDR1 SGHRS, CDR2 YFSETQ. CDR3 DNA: TGCGCCAGCAGCAGGGAAACAGGGTATGGCGGGGAGCTGTTTTTT. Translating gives CASSRETGYGGELFF.

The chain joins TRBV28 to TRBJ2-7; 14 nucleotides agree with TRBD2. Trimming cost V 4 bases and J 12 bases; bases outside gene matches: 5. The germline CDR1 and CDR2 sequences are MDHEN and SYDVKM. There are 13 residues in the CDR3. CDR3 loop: CASSSRLAGGRYF. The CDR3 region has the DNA TGTGCCAGCAGTTCAAGACTAGCGGGAGGGCGGTACTTC.

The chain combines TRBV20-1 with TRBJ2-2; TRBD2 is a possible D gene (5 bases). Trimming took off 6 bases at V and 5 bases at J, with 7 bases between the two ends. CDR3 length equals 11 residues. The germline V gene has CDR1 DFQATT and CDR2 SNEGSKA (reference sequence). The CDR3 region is CSAGDTGELFF. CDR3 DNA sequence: TGCAGTGCCGGGGATACCGGGGAGCTGTTTTTT.

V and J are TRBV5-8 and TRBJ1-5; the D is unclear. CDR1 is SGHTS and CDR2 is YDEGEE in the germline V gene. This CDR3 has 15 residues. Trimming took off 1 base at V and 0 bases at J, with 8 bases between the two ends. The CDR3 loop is CASSLPGFSNQPQHF. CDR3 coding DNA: TGTGCCAGCAGCTTGCCGGGATTTAGCAATCAGCCCCAGCATTTT. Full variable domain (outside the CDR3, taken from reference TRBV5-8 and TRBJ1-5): EAGVTQSPTHLIKTRGQQATLRCSPISGHTSVYWYQQALGLGLQFLLWYDEGEERNRGNFPPRFSGRQFPNYSSELNVNALELEDSALYLCASSLPGFSNQPQHFGDGTRLSIL.

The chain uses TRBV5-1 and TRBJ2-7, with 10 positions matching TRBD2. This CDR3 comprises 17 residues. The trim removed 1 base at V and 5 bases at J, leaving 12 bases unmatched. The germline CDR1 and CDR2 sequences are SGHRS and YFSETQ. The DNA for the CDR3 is TGCGCCAGCAGCTTGCCAAGCGCTAGCGGGAGAGGGGACGAGCAGTACTTC. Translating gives CASSLPSASGRGDEQYF.

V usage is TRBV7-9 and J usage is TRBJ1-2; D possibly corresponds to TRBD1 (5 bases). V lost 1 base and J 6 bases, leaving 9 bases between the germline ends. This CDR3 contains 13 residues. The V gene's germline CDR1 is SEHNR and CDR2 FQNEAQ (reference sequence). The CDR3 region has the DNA TGTGCCAGCAGCTTAGTACAGGAAAATGGCTACACCTTC. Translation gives CASSLVQENGYTF.

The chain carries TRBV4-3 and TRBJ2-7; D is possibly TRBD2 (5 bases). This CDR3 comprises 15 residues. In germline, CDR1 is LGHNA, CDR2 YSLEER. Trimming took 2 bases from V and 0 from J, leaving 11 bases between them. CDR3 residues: CASSQWSGSSYEQYF. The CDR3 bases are TGCGCCAGCAGCCAATGGAGCGGTAGCTCCTACGAGCAGTACTTC.

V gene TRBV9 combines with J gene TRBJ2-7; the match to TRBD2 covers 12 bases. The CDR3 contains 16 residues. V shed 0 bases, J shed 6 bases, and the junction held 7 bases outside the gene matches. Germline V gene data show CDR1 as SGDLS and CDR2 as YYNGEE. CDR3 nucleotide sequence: TGTGCCAGCAGCGTAGGGACTAGCGGGGCCCCTGGCGAGCAGTACTTC. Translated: CASSVGTSGAPGEQYF. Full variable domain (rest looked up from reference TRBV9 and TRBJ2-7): DSGVTQTPKHLITATGQRVTLRCSPRSGDLSVYWYQQSLDQGLQFLIQYYNGEERAKGNILERFSAQQFPDLHSELNLSSLELGDSALYFCASSVGTSGAPGEQYFGPGTRLTVT.

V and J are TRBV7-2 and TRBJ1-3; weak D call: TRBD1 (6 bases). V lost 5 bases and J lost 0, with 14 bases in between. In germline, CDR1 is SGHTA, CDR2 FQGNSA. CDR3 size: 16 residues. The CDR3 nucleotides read TGTGCCAGCAGCCCAGAAACAGGGCACTCTGGAAACACCATATATTTT. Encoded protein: CASSPETGHSGNTIYF.

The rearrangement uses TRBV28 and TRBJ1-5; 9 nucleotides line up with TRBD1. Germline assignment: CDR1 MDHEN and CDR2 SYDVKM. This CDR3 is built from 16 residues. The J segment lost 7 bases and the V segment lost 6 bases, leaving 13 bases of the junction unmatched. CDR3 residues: CASRDYRGRLGQPQHF. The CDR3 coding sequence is TGTGCCAGCAGGGATTACAGGGGGCGCTTGGGGCAGCCCCAGCATTTT.

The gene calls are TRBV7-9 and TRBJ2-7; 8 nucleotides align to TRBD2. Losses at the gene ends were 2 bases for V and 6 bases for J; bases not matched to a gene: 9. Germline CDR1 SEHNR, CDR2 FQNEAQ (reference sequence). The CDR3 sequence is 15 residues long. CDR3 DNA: TGTGCCAGCAGCTTATTAACTAGCGGAGACCTCGAGCAGTACTTC. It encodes CASSLLTSGDLEQYF.

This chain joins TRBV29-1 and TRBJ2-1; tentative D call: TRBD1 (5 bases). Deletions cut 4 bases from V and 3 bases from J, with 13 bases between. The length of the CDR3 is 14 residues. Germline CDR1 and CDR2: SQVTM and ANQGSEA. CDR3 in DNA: TGCAGCGTTGTCAAGGGGCGGAACTACAATGAGCAGTTCTTC. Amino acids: CSVVKGRNYNEQFF.

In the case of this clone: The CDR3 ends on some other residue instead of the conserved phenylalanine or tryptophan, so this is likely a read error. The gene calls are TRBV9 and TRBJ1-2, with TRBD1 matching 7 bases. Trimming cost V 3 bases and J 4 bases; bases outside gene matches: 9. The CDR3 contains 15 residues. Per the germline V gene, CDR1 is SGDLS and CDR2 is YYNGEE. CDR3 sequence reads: CASSAQGGFGYGYTL. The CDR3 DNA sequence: TGTGCCAGCAGCGCTCAGGGGGGCTTCGGCTATGGCTACACCCTC.

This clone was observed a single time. CDR3 sequence: CASSLVGQGSTDTQYF. DNA for the CDR3: TGTGCCAGCAGCTTGGTAGGCCAGGGGAGCACAGATACGCAGTATTTT. The gene calls are TRBV5-6 and TRBJ2-3; weak D call: TRBD1 (6 bases). Between the trimmed V and J ends, which lost 0 bases and 0 bases, there was a span of 11 bases. CDR3 length: 16 amino acids. In germline, CDR1 is SGHDT, CDR2 YYEEEE. Looking up the rest from reference TRBV5-6 and TRBJ2-3 gives the full variable domain: DAGVTQSPTHLIKTRGQQVTLRCSPKSGHDTVSWYQQALGQGPQFIFQYYEEEERQRGNFPDRFSGHQFPNYSSELNVNALLLGDSALYLCASSLVGQGSTDTQYFGPGTRLTVL.

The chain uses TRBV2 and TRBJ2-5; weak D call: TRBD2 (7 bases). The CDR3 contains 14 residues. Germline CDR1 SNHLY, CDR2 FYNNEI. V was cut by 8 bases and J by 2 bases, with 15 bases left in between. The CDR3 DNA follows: TGTGCCAGCGGACGCGAGGGGGGGCAAGAGACCCAGTACTTC. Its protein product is CASGREGGQETQYF.

The CDR3 nucleotides read TGTGCCAGCAGCTTTGATCCCGGGAGTGAGACCCAGTACTTC. Protein sequence: CASSFDPGSETQYF. The gene calls are TRBV13 and TRBJ2-5; a possible D gene is TRBD2 (6 bases). CDR3 size: 14 residues. V lost 3 bases and J 5 bases, leaving 13 bases between the germline ends. CDR1 and CDR2 from the germline V gene are PRHDT and FYEKMQ (reference sequence).

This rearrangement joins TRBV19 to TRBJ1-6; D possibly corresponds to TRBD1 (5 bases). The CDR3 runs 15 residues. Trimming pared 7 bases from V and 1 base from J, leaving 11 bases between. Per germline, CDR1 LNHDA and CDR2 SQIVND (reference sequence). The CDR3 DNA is TGTGCCAGTACCCTTGGGGGGTCCTATAATTCACCCCTCCACTTT. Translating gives CASTLGGSYNSPLHF.

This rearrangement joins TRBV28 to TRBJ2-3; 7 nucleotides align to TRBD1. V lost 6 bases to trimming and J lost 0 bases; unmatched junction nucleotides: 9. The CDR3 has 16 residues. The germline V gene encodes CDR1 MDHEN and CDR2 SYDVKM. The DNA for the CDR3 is TGTGCCAGCAGCCGCTCGGGACAGTTGAGCACAGATACGCAGTATTTT. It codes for CASSRSGQLSTDTQYF.

The CDR3 DNA sequence: TGTGCCAGCAGCTTAGGAGGGAGTGAAAAACTGTTTTTT. The encoded protein is CASSLGGSEKLFF. The chain carries TRBV11-2 and TRBJ1-4; no reliable D call. CDR1 and CDR2 (germline): SGHAT, FQNNGV. The CDR3 runs 13 residues. Trimming took 1 base from V and 7 from J, leaving 7 bases between them.

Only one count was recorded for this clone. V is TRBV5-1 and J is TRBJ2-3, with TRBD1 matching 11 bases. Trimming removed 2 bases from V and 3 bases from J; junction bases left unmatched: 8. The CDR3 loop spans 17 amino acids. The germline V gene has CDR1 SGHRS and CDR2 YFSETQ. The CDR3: CASSLPGQGERTDTQYF. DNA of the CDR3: TGCGCCAGCAGCTTACCGGGACAGGGGGAAAGAACAGATACGCAGTATTTT.

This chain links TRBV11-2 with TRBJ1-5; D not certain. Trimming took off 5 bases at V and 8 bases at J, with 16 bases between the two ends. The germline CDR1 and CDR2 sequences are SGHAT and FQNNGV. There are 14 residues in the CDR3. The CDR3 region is CASSEAGGLEPQHF. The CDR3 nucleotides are TGTGCCAGCAGCGAAGCGGGCGGTTTGGAGCCCCAGCATTTT.

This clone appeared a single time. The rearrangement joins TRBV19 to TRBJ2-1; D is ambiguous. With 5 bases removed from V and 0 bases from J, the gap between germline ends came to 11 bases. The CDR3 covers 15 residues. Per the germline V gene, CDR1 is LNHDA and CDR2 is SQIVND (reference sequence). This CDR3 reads CASSSFTSSYNEQFF. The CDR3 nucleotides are TGTGCCAGTAGTTCCTTCACGAGCTCCTACAATGAGCAGTTCTTC.

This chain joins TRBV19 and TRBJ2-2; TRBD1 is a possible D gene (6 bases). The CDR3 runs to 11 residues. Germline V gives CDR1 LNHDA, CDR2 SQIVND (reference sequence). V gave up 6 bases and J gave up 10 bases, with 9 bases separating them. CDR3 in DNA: TGTGCCAGTAGGCGGACAGAGGAGCTGTTTTTT. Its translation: CASRRTEELFF.